One sample yielded the 6 T cell receptor beta chains listed below, sequenced in a study of tumor-infiltrating lymphocytes in glioblastoma multiforme. Three nested ARM-PCR rounds with V-beta and C-beta primers built TCRB libraries. TCRdb reprocessed the multiplex PCR reads with MiXCR, giving one entry per CDR3 protein. The table has more than 10,000 distinct CDR3 sequences, 65% to 75% seen once. Sequencing was done on a sample of brain tumor tissue. These receptors were collected from a male donor with glioblastoma.

Notes on this clonotype: No DNA is shown, since the ends of the CDR3 on it are uncertain; the CDR3 is the one TCRdb lists. The chain's CDR3 is CACSSVGRGTGELLF. The chain joins TRBV14 to TRBJ2-2. Germline CDR1 and CDR2: SGHDN and FVKESK. The CDR3 length equals 15 residues, ends included.

A note on this clonotype: This is likely a read error, given that the CDR3 carries no conserved phenylalanine or tryptophan at its end. J is TRBJ2-7 and V is TRBV29-1, with TRBD2 matching over 8 bases. Per the germline V gene, CDR1 is SQVTM and CDR2 is ANQGSEA. This CDR3 has 16 residues. The CDR3 loop is CGVWTSRRRSRYEQYL. CDR3 sequence (DNA): TGCGGCGTATGGACTAGCAGGAGAAGGAGTCGGTACGAGCAGTACCTC.

This clonotype was counted between two and nine times. Relative to the germline gene, one junction end is altered; a read error may explain this. The gene calls are TRBV15 and TRBJ1-1; tentative D call: TRBD1 (6 bases). The CDR3 is made up of 16 amino acids. The germline gives CDR1 LNHNV, CDR2 YYDKDF (reference sequence). CDR3 DNA sequence: TGTGCCACCAGCAGCCTTCAGTTGGCGGGGGACACTGAGGCTTTCTTT. It is translated as CATSSLQLAGDTEAFF. Variable domain in full (rest from reference TRBV15 and TRBJ1-1): DAMVIQNPRYQVTQFGKPVTLSCSQTLNHNVMYWYQQKSSQAPKLLFHYYDKDFNNEADTPDNFQSRRPNTSFCFLDIRSPGLGDTAMYLCATSSLQLAGDTEAFFGQGTRLTVV.

A note on this clonotype: This could be a read error, since a much larger clone is one nucleotide away. The chain is built from TRBV27 and TRBJ2-1; D possibly corresponds to TRBD1 (6 bases). The CDR3 is 13 amino acids. Trimming removed 6 bases from V and 10 bases from J, with 16 bases in between. From germline, CDR1 is MNHEY and CDR2 SMNVEV (reference sequence). The CDR3 nucleotides read TGTGCCAGCAGCCAAGATCTAGGGACAGAGCAGTTCTTC. This gives the protein CASSQDLGTEQFF.

V is TRBV11-1 and J is TRBJ2-5, with 7 bases that match TRBD1. The trim removed 5 bases at V and 0 bases at J, leaving 6 bases unmatched. The CDR3 is 15 amino acids. Germline V lookup: CDR1 SGHAT, CDR2 FQDESV (reference sequence). This CDR3 is CASSPGTADQETQYF. The CDR3 DNA is TGTGCCAGCAGCCCCGGGACAGCCGACCAAGAGACCCAGTACTTC.

For this clonotype: This likely comes from a read error, as the CDR3 has no conserved phenylalanine or tryptophan at its end. The genes are TRBV11-2 and TRBJ2-3, with D hard to call. CDR1 SGHAT and CDR2 FQNNGV come from the germline V gene. The CDR3 totals 14 residues. In nucleotides, the CDR3 is TGTGCCGGCAGCTTGGACGGACCCCTAGATACGCAGTATCTT. This sequence encodes CAGSLDGPLDTQYL.